The sequence of this T cell receptor (beta chain) was determined in a study of shared clonotypes between healthy human individuals. Across the study: Each donor contributed plates that comprised three CD4 naive, three CD4 memory, two CD8 naive and one CD8 memory.

The CDR3 totals 13 residues. V was clipped by 6 bases and J by 7 bases, with 17 bases between them. CDR1 is SGHRS, CDR2 YFSETQ, per germline. Profiled with immunoSEQ multiplex PCR; TCRdb holds only in-frame clones, not every one. Of millions of clones in the sample, about 93% are singletons; the top ten hold about 1.8%. The study's findings and limits: In having few donors, the study represented limited genetic and exposure-history diversity. Larger estimated richness was generally seen in naive subsets than in memory subsets. The generation probabilities recorded for non-shared clonotypes fell below those of clonotypes shared by all four donors.

Naive CD8 populations comprised CD45RO-negative cells positively selected for CCR7, excluding terminally differentiated effector memory CD45RA+ cells. In this sample, this clone turned up a few times. Its antigen is unknown. The chain links TRBV5-1 to TRBJ2-7, with TRBD2 as a possible D gene (6 bases). The TCR sequence derives from a man between 18 and 29 years old in good health. Some clones in this sample may be carry-over from other donors' samples. Sequenced: naive CD8+ T cells from PBMCs. Written as DNA, the CDR3 is TGCGCCAGCACCCAGGGAGGTCTGGGAGAGCAGTACTTC. Translating gives CASTQGGLGEQYF.